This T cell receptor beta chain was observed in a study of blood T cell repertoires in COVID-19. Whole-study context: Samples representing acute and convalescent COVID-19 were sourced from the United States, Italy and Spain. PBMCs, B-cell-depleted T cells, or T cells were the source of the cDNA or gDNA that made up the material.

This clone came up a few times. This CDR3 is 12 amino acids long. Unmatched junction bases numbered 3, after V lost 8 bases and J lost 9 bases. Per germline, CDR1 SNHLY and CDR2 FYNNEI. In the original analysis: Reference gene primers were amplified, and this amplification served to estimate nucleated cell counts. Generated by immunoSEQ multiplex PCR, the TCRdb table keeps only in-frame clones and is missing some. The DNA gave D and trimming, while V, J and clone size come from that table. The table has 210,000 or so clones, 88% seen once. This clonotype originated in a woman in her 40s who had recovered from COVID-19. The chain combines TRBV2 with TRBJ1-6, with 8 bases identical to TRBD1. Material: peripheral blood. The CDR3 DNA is TGTGCCAGCGCGACAGGGGTTTCACCCCTCCACTTT. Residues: CASATGVSPLHF.